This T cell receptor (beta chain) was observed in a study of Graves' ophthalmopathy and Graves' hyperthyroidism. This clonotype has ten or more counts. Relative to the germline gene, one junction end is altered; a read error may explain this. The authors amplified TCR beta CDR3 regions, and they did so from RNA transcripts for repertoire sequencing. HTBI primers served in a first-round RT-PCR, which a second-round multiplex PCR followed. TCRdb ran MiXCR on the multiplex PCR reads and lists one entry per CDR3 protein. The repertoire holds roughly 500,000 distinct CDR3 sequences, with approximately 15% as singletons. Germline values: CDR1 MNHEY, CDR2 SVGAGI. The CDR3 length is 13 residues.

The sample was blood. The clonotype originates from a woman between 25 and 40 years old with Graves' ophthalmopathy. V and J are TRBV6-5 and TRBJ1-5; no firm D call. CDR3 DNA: TGTGCCAGCAGTGACTCATACAATCAGCCCCAGCATTTT. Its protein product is CASSDSYNQPQHF.